This entry concerns a single T cell receptor (beta chain). This CDR3 is also generated by other DNA sequences in the sample. Produced via immunoSEQ multiplex PCR; TCRdb's table is partial and in-frame only. The sample shows roughly 2 million clones, about 95% of them seen only once. Germline values: CDR1 DFQATT, CDR2 SNEGSKA (reference sequence). CDR3 length equals 11 residues. V lost 3 bases and J lost 9, with 6 bases in between. This entry belongs to a study of shared clonotypes between healthy human individuals. The wider study: The people who gave samples were a couple of women and a few men aged 18 to 49.

The naive CD8 subset, CD45RO-negative cells positively selected for CCR7, excluded terminally differentiated effector memory CD45RA+ cells. The specimen was naive CD8+ T cells sorted from blood. The chain couples TRBV20-1 to TRBJ1-6; D call uncertain. The TCR comes from a man aged 18 to 35 in good health. DNA for the CDR3: TGCAGTGCTAGTACGGGTTCACCCCTCCACTTT. Translation gives CSASTGSPLHF.